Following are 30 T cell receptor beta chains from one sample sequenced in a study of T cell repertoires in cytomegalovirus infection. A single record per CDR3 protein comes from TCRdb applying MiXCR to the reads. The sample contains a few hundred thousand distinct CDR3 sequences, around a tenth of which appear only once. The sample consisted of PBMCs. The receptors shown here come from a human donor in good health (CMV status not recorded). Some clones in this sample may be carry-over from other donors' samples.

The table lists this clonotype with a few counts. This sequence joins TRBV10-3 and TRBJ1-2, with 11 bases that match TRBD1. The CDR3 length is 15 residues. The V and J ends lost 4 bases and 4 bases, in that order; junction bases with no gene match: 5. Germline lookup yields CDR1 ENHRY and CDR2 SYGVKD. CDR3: CAISAGDRGTYGYTF. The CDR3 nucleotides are TGTGCCATCAGTGCGGGGGACAGGGGGACCTATGGCTACACCTTC.

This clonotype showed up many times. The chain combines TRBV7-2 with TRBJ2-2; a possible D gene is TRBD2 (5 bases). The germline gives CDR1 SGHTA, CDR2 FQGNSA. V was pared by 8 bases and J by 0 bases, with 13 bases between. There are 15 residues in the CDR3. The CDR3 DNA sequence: TGTGCCAGCCGGGCGGGCTCTACGAACACCGGGGAGCTGTTTTTT. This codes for CASRAGSTNTGELFF.

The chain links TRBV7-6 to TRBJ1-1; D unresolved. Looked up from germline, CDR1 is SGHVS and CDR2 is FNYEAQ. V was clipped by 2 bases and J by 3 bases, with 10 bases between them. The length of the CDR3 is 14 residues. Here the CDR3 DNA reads TGTGCCAGCAGCTTACTGGCCGGGGACACTGAAGCTTTCTTT. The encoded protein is CASSLLAGDTEAFF.

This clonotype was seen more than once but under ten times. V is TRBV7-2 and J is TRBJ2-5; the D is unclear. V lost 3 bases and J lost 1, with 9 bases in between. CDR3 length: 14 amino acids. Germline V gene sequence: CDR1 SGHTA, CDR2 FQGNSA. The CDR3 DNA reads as TGTGCCAGCAGCTTGATTAACCGCCAAGAGACCCAGTACTTC. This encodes CASSLINRQETQYF.

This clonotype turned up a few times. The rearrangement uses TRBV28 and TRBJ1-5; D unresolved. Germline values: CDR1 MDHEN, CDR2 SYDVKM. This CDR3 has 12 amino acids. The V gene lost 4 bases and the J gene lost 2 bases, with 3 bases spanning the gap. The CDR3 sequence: CASSYGNQPQHF. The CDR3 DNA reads TGTGCCAGCAGTTACGGCAATCAGCCCCAGCATTTT.

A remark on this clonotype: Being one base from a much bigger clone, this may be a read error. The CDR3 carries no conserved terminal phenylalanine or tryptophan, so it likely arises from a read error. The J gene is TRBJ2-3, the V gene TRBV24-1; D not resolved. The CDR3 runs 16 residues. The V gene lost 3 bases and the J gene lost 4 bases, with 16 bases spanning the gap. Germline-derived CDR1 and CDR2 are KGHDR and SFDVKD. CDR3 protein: CATSDPVRPPPDTQYV. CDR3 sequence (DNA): TGTGCCACCAGTGATCCGGTCCGACCCCCTCCAGATACGCAGTATGTT.

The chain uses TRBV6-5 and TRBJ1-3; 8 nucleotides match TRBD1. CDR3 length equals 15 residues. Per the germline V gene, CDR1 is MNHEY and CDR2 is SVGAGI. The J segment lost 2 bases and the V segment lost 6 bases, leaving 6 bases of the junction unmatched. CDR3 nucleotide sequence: TGTGCCAGCAGCCGAACGACAGGGGCTGGAAACACCATATATTTT. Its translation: CASSRTTGAGNTIYF.

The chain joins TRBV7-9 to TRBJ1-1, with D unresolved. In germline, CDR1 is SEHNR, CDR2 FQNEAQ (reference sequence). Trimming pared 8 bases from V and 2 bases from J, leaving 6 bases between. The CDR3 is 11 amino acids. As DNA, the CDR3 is TGTGCCAGCTTGAGTAACACTGAAGCTTTCTTT. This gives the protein CASLSNTEAFF.

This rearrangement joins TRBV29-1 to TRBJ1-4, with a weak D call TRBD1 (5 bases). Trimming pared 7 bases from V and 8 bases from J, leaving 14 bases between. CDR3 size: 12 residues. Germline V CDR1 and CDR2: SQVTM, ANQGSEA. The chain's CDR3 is CSGGSLGEKLFF. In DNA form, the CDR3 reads TGCAGCGGGGGCAGCTTAGGGGAAAAACTGTTTTTT.

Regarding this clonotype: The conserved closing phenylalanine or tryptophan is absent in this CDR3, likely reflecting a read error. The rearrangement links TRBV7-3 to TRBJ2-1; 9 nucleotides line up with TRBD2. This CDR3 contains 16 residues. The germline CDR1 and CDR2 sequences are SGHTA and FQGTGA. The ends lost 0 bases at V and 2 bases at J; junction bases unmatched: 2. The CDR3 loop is CASSLTVAGAYNEQFV. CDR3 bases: TGTGCCAGCAGCTTAACGGTAGCGGGGGCCTACAATGAGCAGTTCGTC.

CDR3 residues: CASSLKHNNEQFF. The CDR3 DNA reads TGTGCCAGCAGCTTAAAACACAACAATGAGCAGTTCTTC. The chain couples TRBV7-4 to TRBJ2-1; D not certain. CDR1 SGHVT and CDR2 SQSDAQ come from the germline V gene. The CDR3 is 13 residues long. Between the trimmed V and J ends, which lost 2 bases and 5 bases, there was a span of 7 bases.

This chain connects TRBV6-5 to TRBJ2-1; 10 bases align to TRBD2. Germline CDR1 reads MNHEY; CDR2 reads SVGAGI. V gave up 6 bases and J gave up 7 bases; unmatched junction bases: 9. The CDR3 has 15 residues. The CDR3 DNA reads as TGTGCCAGCAGCCCCGGGCGAGCGGGGGGGAATGAGCAGTTCTTC. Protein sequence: CASSPGRAGGNEQFF.

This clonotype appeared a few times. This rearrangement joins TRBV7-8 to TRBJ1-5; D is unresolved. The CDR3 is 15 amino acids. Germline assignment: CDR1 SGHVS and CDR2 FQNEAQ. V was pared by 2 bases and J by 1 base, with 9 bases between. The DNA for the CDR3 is TGTGCCAGCAGCTTATCGGGAATAAGCAATCAGCCCCAGCATTTT. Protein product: CASSLSGISNQPQHF.

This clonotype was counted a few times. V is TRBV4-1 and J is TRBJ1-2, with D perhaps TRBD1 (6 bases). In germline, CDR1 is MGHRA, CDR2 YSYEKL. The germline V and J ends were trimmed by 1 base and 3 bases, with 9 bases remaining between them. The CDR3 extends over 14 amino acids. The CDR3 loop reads CASSQGYRDYGYTF. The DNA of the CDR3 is TGCGCCAGCAGCCAAGGATACAGGGACTATGGCTACACCTTC.

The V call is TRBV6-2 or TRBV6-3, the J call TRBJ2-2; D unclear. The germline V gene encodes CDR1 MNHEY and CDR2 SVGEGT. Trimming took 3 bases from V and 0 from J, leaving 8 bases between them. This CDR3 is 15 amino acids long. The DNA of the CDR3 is TGTGCCAGCAGTTATAACATCGCGAACACCGGGGAGCTGTTTTTT. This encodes CASSYNIANTGELFF.

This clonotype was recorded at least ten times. CDR3 coding DNA: TGTGCCAGCAGCTTATCCAGGGGAGGCAATCAGCCCCAGCATTTT. It codes for CASSLSRGGNQPQHF. The chain has TRBV7-2 and TRBJ1-5, with TRBD1 as a possible D gene (6 bases). The CDR3 loop spans 15 amino acids. Trimming took 2 bases from V and 2 from J, leaving 10 bases between them. Germline V gene sequence: CDR1 SGHTA, CDR2 FQGNSA.

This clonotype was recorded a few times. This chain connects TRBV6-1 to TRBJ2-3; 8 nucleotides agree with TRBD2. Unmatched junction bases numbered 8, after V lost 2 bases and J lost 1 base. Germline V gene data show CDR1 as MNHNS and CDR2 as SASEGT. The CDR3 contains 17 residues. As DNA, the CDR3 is TGTGCCAGCAGTGAACCCGCCTTCGGGGGGGGCACAGATACGCAGTATTTT. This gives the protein CASSEPAFGGGTDTQYF.

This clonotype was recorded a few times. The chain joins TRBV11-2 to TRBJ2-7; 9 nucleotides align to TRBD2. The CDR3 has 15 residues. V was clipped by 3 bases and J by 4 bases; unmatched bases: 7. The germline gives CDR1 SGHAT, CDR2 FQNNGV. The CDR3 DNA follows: TGTGCCAGCAGCTTCCCTCTTAGCGGGAGTTACGAGCAGTACTTC. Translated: CASSFPLSGSYEQYF. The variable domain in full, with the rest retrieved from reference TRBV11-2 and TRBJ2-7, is EAGVAQSPRYKIIEKRQSVAFWCNPISGHATLYWYQQILGQGPKLLIQFQNNGVVDDSQLPKDRFSAERLKGVDSTLKIQPAKLEDSAVYLCASSFPLSGSYEQYFGPGTRLTVT.

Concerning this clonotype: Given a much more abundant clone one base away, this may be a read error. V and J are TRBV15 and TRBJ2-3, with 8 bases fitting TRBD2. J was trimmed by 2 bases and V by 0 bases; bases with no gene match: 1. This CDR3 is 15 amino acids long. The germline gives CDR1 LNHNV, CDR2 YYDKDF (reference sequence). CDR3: CATSREAGDTDTQYF. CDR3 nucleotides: TGTGCCACCAGCAGAGAAGCGGGAGACACAGATACGCAGTATTTT.

The CDR3 region has the DNA TGTGCCAGCAGTAAGACTAGCGGGATTGAGCAGTTCTTC. Its protein is CASSKTSGIEQFF. V gene TRBV27 combines with J gene TRBJ2-1, with TRBD2 identical over 11 bases. V trimming: 5 bases; J trimming: 9 bases; junction bases outside the gene matches: 3. The CDR3 consists of 13 residues. Germline V CDR1 and CDR2: MNHEY, SMNVEV (reference sequence).

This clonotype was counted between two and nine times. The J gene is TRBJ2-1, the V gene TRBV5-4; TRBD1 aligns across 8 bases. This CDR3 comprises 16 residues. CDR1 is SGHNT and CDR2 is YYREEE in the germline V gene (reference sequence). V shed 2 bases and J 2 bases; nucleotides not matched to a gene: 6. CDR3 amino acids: CASSFGWTGTYNEQFF. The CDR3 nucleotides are TGTGCCAGCAGCTTTGGCTGGACAGGGACCTACAATGAGCAGTTCTTC.

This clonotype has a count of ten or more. DNA for the CDR3: TGTGCCAGCAGCTTAGCGGGGGGGCCTCTTGGCTCCTACGAGCAGTACTTC. Protein: CASSLAGGPLGSYEQYF. V usage is TRBV7-2 and J usage is TRBJ2-7; a possible D gene is TRBD2 (7 bases). The germline V gene has CDR1 SGHTA and CDR2 FQGNSA. This CDR3 has 17 residues. V lost 0 bases to trimming and J lost 0 bases, with 15 bases between them.

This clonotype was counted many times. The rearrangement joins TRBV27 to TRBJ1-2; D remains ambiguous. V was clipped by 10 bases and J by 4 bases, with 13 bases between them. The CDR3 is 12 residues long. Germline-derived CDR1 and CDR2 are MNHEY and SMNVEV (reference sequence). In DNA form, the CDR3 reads TGTGCCACCAAAGGTAGTCTCTATGGCTACACCTTC. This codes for CATKGSLYGYTF.

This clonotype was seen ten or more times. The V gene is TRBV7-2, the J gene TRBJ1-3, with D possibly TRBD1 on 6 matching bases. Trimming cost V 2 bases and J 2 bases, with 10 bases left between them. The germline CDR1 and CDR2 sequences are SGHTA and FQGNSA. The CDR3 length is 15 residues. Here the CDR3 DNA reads TGTGCCAGCAGCTTACGACCAGGGGCTGGAAACACCATATATTTT. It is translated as CASSLRPGAGNTIYF.

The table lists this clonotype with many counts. The CDR3 DNA reads as TGTGCCAGCAGTTTTGGGACAGATGGACTGAATTCACCCCTCCACTTT. This encodes CASSFGTDGLNSPLHF. The gene calls are TRBV6-1 and TRBJ1-6; 7 bases fit TRBD1. The germline V gene encodes CDR1 MNHNS and CDR2 SASEGT. Trimming at V came to 5 bases and at J to 7 bases, leaving 11 bases not matched to a gene. This CDR3 comprises 16 residues.

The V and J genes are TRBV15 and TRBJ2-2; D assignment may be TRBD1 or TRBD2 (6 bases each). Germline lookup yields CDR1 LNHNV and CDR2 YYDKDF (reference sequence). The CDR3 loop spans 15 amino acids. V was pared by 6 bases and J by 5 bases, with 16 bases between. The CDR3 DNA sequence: TGTGCCACCAGTATTGGGGGGCGTGAAACCGGGGAGCTGTTTTTT. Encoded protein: CATSIGGRETGELFF.

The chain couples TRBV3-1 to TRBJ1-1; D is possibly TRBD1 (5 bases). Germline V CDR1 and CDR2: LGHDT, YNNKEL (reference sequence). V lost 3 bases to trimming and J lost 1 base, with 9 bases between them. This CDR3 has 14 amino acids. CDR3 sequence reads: CASSQLGENTEAFF. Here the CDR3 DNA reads TGTGCCAGCAGCCAGCTAGGGGAGAACACTGAAGCTTTCTTT.

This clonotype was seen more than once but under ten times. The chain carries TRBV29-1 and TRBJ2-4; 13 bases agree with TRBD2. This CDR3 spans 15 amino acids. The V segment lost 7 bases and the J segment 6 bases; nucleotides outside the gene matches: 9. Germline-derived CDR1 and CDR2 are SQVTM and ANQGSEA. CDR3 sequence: CSALAGGPGGNIQYF. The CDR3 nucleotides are TGCAGCGCACTAGCGGGGGGGCCTGGTGGAAACATTCAGTACTTC.

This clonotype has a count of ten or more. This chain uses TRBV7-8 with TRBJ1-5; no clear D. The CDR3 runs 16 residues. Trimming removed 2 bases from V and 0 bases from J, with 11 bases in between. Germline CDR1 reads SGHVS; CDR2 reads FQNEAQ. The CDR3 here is CASSLTLGNSNQPQHF. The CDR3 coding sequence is TGTGCCAGCAGCTTAACTCTGGGGAATAGCAATCAGCCCCAGCATTTT.

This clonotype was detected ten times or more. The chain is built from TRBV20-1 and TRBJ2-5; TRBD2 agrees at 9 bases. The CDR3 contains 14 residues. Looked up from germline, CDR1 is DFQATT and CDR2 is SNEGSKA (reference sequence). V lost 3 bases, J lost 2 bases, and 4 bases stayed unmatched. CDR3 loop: CSASSGGLQETQYF. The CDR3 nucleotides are TGCAGTGCTAGCAGCGGGGGGCTACAAGAGACCCAGTACTTC.